The 31 T cell receptor beta chains presented below share a single source sample, sequenced in a study of CD8+CD57+ T cells in acquired aplastic anemia. Genomic DNA acted as the template from which TCR beta VDJ combination and CDR3 sequence profiling were carried out. TCRdb reprocessed the reads via MiXCR and lists one record per CDR3 protein. The top ten hold about 31% of the sample, which has about 210,000 distinct CDR3 sequences, about 59% seen once. Sequencing input: sorted CD4+, CD8+, or CD8+CD57+ T cells (not recorded which) from PBMCs. All receptors derive from a human donor in good health.

The genes are TRBV6-1 and TRBJ1-6; possible D gene TRBD1, 6 bases. The CDR3 runs to 14 residues. Germline loops: CDR1 MNHNS, CDR2 SASEGT. Trimming removed 7 bases at V and 4 bases at J, with 11 bases between. The CDR3 nucleotides read TGTGCCAGCACCCAAGGGGGGTATAATTCACCCCTCCACTTT. This codes for CASTQGGYNSPLHF.

This chain joins TRBV19 and TRBJ2-4, with D tentatively TRBD2 (6 bases). CDR3 length equals 11 residues. Germline CDR1 reads LNHDA; CDR2 reads SQIVND (reference sequence). Trimming shortened V by 5 bases and J by 8 bases, and 7 bases separated the two germline ends. Here the CDR3 DNA reads TGTGCCAGTAGTGCGGGGTACATTCAGTACTTC. Its translation is CASSAGYIQYF.

The chain couples TRBV27 to TRBJ1-6; 9 bases agree with TRBD1. Unmatched junction bases numbered 8, after V lost 1 base and J lost 10 bases. CDR1 and CDR2 (germline): MNHEY, SMNVEV (reference sequence). The CDR3 length is 16 residues. The DNA for the CDR3 is TGTGCCAGCAGTTTATTTGGGACAGGGTTTCCATCACCCCTCCACTTT. It specifies CASSLFGTGFPSPLHF.

The rearrangement uses TRBV20-1 and TRBJ1-6, with D tentatively TRBD1 (5 bases). The CDR3 runs to 14 residues. Per the germline V gene, CDR1 is DFQATT and CDR2 is SNEGSKA (reference sequence). Trimming removed 0 bases from V and 7 bases from J, with 10 bases in between. The chain's CDR3 is CSARDGGGNSPLHF. For the CDR3, the DNA is TGCAGTGCTAGAGACGGGGGTGGAAATTCACCCCTCCACTTT.

This clonotype was detected many times. The CDR3 loop reads CASSAGTSGSYEQYF. The CDR3 DNA reads TGTGCCAGCAGCGCCGGGACTAGCGGCTCCTACGAGCAGTACTTC. This sequence joins TRBV9 and TRBJ2-7; 11 nucleotides match TRBD2. Germline V gene data show CDR1 as SGDLS and CDR2 as YYNGEE. CDR3 size: 15 residues. V lost 3 bases and J lost 0; bases outside the gene matches: 2.

The sample holds many counts of this clonotype. This CDR3 reads CASTSAGQGDQPQHF. The CDR3 region has the DNA TGTGCCAGCACCTCCGCGGGACAGGGAGATCAGCCCCAGCATTTT. V and J are TRBV28 and TRBJ1-5; 9 bases are a match to TRBD1. J lost 5 bases, V lost 7 bases, and 9 bases had no gene match. The CDR3 has 15 amino acids. Germline V gene data show CDR1 as MDHEN and CDR2 as SYDVKM.

This clonotype came up a few times. The chain links TRBV29-1 to TRBJ1-2, with D unclear. The germline CDR1 and CDR2 sequences are SQVTM and ANQGSEA. The CDR3 loop spans 13 amino acids. The germline V and J ends were trimmed by 3 bases and 5 bases, with 13 bases remaining between them. CDR3 sequence reads: CSVEDSMGYGYTF. The CDR3 DNA sequence: TGCAGCGTTGAGGACTCTATGGGGTATGGCTACACCTTC.

For the CDR3, the DNA is TGTGCCAGCAGCTTGAGGAAGGCCATAGACGAGCAGTACTTC. Translation: CASSLRKAIDEQYF. The chain couples TRBV7-9 to TRBJ2-7; D unclear. V lost 3 bases and J 5 bases, leaving 14 bases between the germline ends. The CDR3 is 14 amino acids. CDR1 and CDR2 (germline): SEHNR, FQNEAQ (reference sequence).

The chain combines TRBV5-1 with TRBJ2-5; D gene ambiguous. Germline lookup yields CDR1 SGHRS and CDR2 YFSETQ. Between the trimmed V and J ends, which lost 1 base and 1 base, there was a span of 8 bases. The CDR3 has 14 residues. CDR3: CASSLSGTQETQYF. The CDR3 region has the DNA TGCGCCAGCAGCTTGTCGGGCACCCAAGAGACCCAGTACTTC.

This clonotype was seen at least ten times. This chain joins TRBV27 and TRBJ2-7, with D perhaps TRBD1 (6 bases). CDR1 MNHEY and CDR2 SMNVEV come from the germline V gene (reference sequence). The CDR3 runs 14 residues. V was trimmed by 4 bases and J by 3 bases, leaving 13 bases between them. CDR3 sequence reads: CASSSDRSHYEQYF. In DNA, the CDR3 is TGTGCCAGCAGTTCCGACAGGTCCCACTACGAGCAGTACTTC.

The sample holds a few counts of this clonotype. CDR3 in DNA: TGTTGCTATACCGGCAGGACCACCTACGAGCAGTACTTC. Translating it yields CCYTGRTTYEQYF. This rearrangement joins TRBV10-3 to TRBJ2-7; no clear D. The CDR3 sequence is 13 residues long. The germline V gene has CDR1 ENHRY and CDR2 SYGVKD.

This sequence joins TRBV6-2 or TRBV6-3 and TRBJ2-7; the match to TRBD2 covers 14 bases. The CDR3 runs to 15 residues. The V and J ends lost 6 bases and 6 bases, in that order; junction bases with no gene match: 7. Germline CDR1 reads MNHEY; CDR2 reads SVGEGT. The CDR3 DNA reads as TGTGCCAGCAGCCCGACTAGCGGGGGGGCCTCCGAGCAGTACTTC. It specifies CASSPTSGGASEQYF.

The chain recombines TRBV7-6 with TRBJ2-7; the match to TRBD1 covers 9 bases. This CDR3 spans 15 amino acids. Germline CDR1 and CDR2: SGHVS and FNYEAQ. V gave up 5 bases and J gave up 4 bases; unmatched junction bases: 9. The DNA for the CDR3 is TGTGCCAGCAGCGAGGGCGGACAGGGGATATACGAGCAGTACTTC. Amino acid sequence: CASSEGGQGIYEQYF.

The V call is TRBV12-3 or TRBV12-4, the J call TRBJ1-1; 7 bases line up with TRBD1. Unmatched junction bases numbered 9, after V lost 7 bases and J lost 4 bases. The CDR3 is 14 amino acids. The CDR3 nucleotides read TGTGCCAGCAATCGACAGGGTGGATTCACTGAAGCTTTCTTT. Protein sequence: CASNRQGGFTEAFF.

The chain joins TRBV20-1 to TRBJ2-5; unclear D gene. The closer fit of TRBJ2-7 to the DNA end suggests the J call may be wrong. This CDR3 is 15 amino acids long. CDR1 and CDR2 from the germline V gene are DFQATT and SNEGSKA (reference sequence). The chain's CDR3 is CSAPVYGVSAYEQYF. The DNA for the CDR3 is TGCAGTGCCCCGGTGTATGGGGTAAGTGCCTACGAGCAGTACTTC.

This clonotype came up many times. This rearrangement joins TRBV10-1 to TRBJ1-3, with D possibly being TRBD1 (6 bases). The ends were cut back, 11 bases at V and 0 bases at J, with 14 bases in the middle. The germline V gene encodes CDR1 WNHNN and CDR2 SYGVQD (reference sequence). The CDR3 is 14 residues long. CDR3 DNA sequence: TGCGCCGACTTACAGGGTGACTCTGGAAACACCATATATTTT. It yields the protein CADLQGDSGNTIYF.

The chain couples TRBV11-3 to TRBJ2-5; perhaps TRBD2 as D (5 bases). V was shortened by 8 bases and J by 4 bases, with 8 bases between the two germline ends. CDR3 size: 11 residues. Germline loops: CDR1 SGHNT, CDR2 YENEEA. CDR3 bases: TGTGCCAGCGGGGAGCGAGAGACCCAGTACTTC. Protein sequence: CASGERETQYF. The full variable domain, its missing parts supplied by reference TRBV11-3 and TRBJ2-5, is EAGVVQSPRYKIIEKKQPVAFWCNPISGHNTLYWYLQNLGQGPELLIRYENEEAVDDSQLPKDRFSAERLKGVDSTLKIQPAELGDSAVYLCASGERETQYFGPGTRLLVL.

The chain combines TRBV14 with TRBJ2-1; 8 bases fit TRBD2. The CDR3 is made up of 14 amino acids. V lost 4 bases, J lost 9 bases, and 8 bases stayed unmatched. CDR1 and CDR2 from the germline V gene are SGHDN and FVKESK. CDR3 sequence: CASSLLGGGFEQFF. CDR3 nucleotides: TGTGCCAGCAGCCTCCTGGGCGGGGGGTTTGAGCAGTTCTTC. The full variable domain, in which reference TRBV14 and TRBJ2-1 provide the parts outside the CDR3, is EAGVTQFPSHSVIEKGQTVTLRCDPISGHDNLYWYRRVMGKEIKFLLHFVKESKQDESGMPNNRFLAERTGGTYSTLKVQPAELEDSGVYFCASSLLGGGFEQFFGPGTRLTVL.

This clonotype was found a few times. The V gene is TRBV27, the J gene TRBJ1-1; D unclear. Germline lookup yields CDR1 MNHEY and CDR2 SMNVEV (reference sequence). The V gene lost 5 bases and the J gene lost 1 base, with 11 bases spanning the gap. The CDR3 is 14 amino acids. CDR3 region: CASSIFHKNTEAFF. CDR3 nucleotides: TGTGCCAGCAGTATTTTTCACAAGAACACTGAAGCTTTCTTT.

The rearrangement uses TRBV6-6 and TRBJ2-7, with 9 bases fitting TRBD1. This CDR3 comprises 15 residues. V lost 6 bases, J lost 3 bases, and 9 bases stayed unmatched. Germline V gene sequence: CDR1 MNHNY, CDR2 SVGAGI (reference sequence). CDR3 nucleotide sequence: TGTGCCAGCAGCTCCCCGGGACAGGGATTCTACGAGCAGTACTTC. Residues: CASSSPGQGFYEQYF.

The chain carries TRBV20-1 and TRBJ2-2; 12 bases line up with TRBD1. The V gene end was trimmed by 5 bases and the J gene end by 7 bases; junction bases not matched to a gene: 8. The germline V gene encodes CDR1 DFQATT and CDR2 SNEGSKA (reference sequence). The CDR3 sequence is 15 residues long. Here the CDR3 reads CSASGDRGRYGELFF. As DNA, the CDR3 is TGCAGTGCTTCCGGGGACAGGGGGCGTTACGGGGAGCTGTTTTTT.

The chain couples TRBV4-2 to TRBJ2-4; 8 bases agree with TRBD1. Germline CDR1 and CDR2: LGHNA and YNFKEQ. There are 13 residues in the CDR3. The V gene end was trimmed by 6 bases and the J gene end by 11 bases; junction bases not matched to a gene: 9. CDR3 nucleotide sequence: TGTGCCAGCAGTGGGGGGACAGGCGGATTTCAGTACTTC. It translates to CASSGGTGGFQYF.

The chain employs TRBV12-5 and TRBJ2-7, with TRBD1 matching 8 bases. The junction had 15 bases not matched to a gene; V was cut back by 2 bases and J by 0 bases. This CDR3 comprises 19 residues. Looked up from germline, CDR1 is LGHNT and CDR2 is FRNRAP. This CDR3 reads CASGLPTRLPGQVSYEQYF. CDR3 bases: TGTGCTAGTGGTTTGCCCACTCGGCTTCCGGGACAGGTCTCCTACGAGCAGTACTTC. Full variable domain (outside the CDR3, taken from reference TRBV12-5 and TRBJ2-7): DARVTQTPRHKVTEMGQEVTMRCQPILGHNTVFWYRQTMMQGLELLAYFRNRAPLDDSGMPKDRFSAEMPDATLATLKIQPSEPRDSAVYFCASGLPTRLPGQVSYEQYFGPGTRLTVT.

Ten or more counts support this clonotype. This chain joins TRBV19 and TRBJ1-1; D ambiguous. The V and J ends lost 3 bases and 0 bases respectively, with 5 bases between them. There are 13 residues in the CDR3. The germline V gene encodes CDR1 LNHDA and CDR2 SQIVND (reference sequence). The CDR3 nucleotides read TGTGCCAGTAGTATGTCGCTGAACACTGAAGCTTTCTTT. Protein sequence: CASSMSLNTEAFF.

The CDR3 DNA reads as TGTGCCAGCAGAGTTGGGGAAGGCCAGCCCCAGCATTTT. Translation gives CASRVGEGQPQHF. This chain joins TRBV6-1 and TRBJ1-5; D ambiguous. The CDR3 extends over 13 amino acids. CDR1 MNHNS and CDR2 SASEGT come from the germline V gene. V lost 6 bases, J lost 7 bases, and 13 bases lay in between.

The gene calls are TRBV10-3 and TRBJ2-3; no firm D call. The CDR3 totals 13 residues. Trimming pared 3 bases from V and 4 bases from J, leaving 8 bases between. The germline V gene encodes CDR1 ENHRY and CDR2 SYGVKD. CDR3 loop: CAISEGSADTQYF. The CDR3 nucleotides read TGTGCCATCAGTGAAGGGTCGGCAGATACGCAGTATTTT.

The chain couples TRBV24-1 to TRBJ1-2; perhaps TRBD1 as D (5 bases). The CDR3 consists of 13 residues. V was shortened by 5 bases and J by 6 bases, with 12 bases between the two germline ends. Germline-derived CDR1 and CDR2 are KGHDR and SFDVKD. CDR3 loop: CATSGWGDHGYTF. The CDR3 nucleotides read TGTGCCACCAGTGGTTGGGGGGACCATGGCTACACCTTC.

The chain couples TRBV4-1 to TRBJ2-4; D remains unclear. The V gene lost 0 bases and the J gene lost 0 bases, with 9 bases spanning the gap. CDR1 and CDR2 (germline): MGHRA, YSYEKL. The CDR3 contains 16 residues. The CDR3 here is CASSQDPEVAKNIQYF. DNA of the CDR3: TGCGCCAGCAGCCAAGATCCAGAAGTAGCCAAAAACATTCAGTACTTC.

This chain connects TRBV7-2 to TRBJ1-2, with TRBD1 matching over 8 bases. The germline V gene encodes CDR1 SGHTA and CDR2 FQGNSA. CDR3 length equals 14 residues. Germline trimming cut 7 bases from V and 0 bases from J; bases unmatched to any gene: 4. This CDR3 is CASTDRETNYGYTF. CDR3 in DNA: TGTGCCAGCACGGACAGGGAGACTAACTATGGCTACACCTTC.

This clonotype was picked up a small number of times. The chain uses TRBV20-1 and TRBJ2-7; D might be TRBD2 (6 bases). The CDR3 runs to 13 residues. Deletions cut 7 bases from V and 7 bases from J, with 20 bases between. CDR1 and CDR2 (germline): DFQATT, SNEGSKA (reference sequence). CDR3 sequence reads: CSGGNGPSGEQYF. DNA for the CDR3: TGCAGTGGCGGGAACGGGCCCAGCGGGGAGCAGTACTTC.

This rearrangement joins TRBV5-6 to TRBJ1-6; no firm D call. Germline V gene data show CDR1 as SGHDT and CDR2 as YYEEEE. V lost 3 bases to trimming and J lost 5 bases, with 9 bases between them. CDR3 length: 14 amino acids. The CDR3 is CASSSTADNSPLHF. CDR3 bases: TGTGCCAGCAGCTCTACAGCTGATAATTCACCCCTCCACTTT. The variable domain in full, completed from reference TRBV5-6 and TRBJ1-6, reads DAGVTQSPTHLIKTRGQQVTLRCSPKSGHDTVSWYQQALGQGPQFIFQYYEEEERQRGNFPDRFSGHQFPNYSSELNVNALLLGDSALYLCASSSTADNSPLHFGNGTRLTVT.